This T cell receptor beta chain comes out of a study of CD8+ T cells in alopecia areata. Overall study: People stayed on tofacitinib for 6 to 18 months, then stopped the drug for 6 months. Notes on the study in general: With just one nonresponder, it is still uncertain whether baseline CD8+ expansion relates to response. Lesional tissue from the scalp (especially in alopecia totalis/universalis) showed higher clonality than normal scalp.

The CDR3 extends over 12 amino acids. V shed 6 bases and J shed 5 bases, with 7 bases lying between them. Germline CDR1 MNHEY, CDR2 SMNVEV (reference sequence). After isolation, RNA underwent reverse transcription to generate cDNA as the sequencing template. Method: immunoSEQ multiplex PCR; TCRdb's copy keeps in-frame clones and lacks some. This table holds 150,000 to 200,000 clones, about 48% found once. Treatment meaning: oral pan-JAK inhibitor, 5-10 mg twice daily. In this sample, this clone turned up many times. The antigen is undetermined. The chain has TRBV27 and TRBJ2-2; no clear D. The specimen was CD8+ T cells sorted from blood, collected at week 24, from a patient treated with tofacitinib. This clonotype was sampled from a human donor with alopecia areata. In DNA, the CDR3 is TGTGCCAGCAGACGTACGACCGGGGAGCTGTTTTTT. Its protein is CASRRTTGELFF.